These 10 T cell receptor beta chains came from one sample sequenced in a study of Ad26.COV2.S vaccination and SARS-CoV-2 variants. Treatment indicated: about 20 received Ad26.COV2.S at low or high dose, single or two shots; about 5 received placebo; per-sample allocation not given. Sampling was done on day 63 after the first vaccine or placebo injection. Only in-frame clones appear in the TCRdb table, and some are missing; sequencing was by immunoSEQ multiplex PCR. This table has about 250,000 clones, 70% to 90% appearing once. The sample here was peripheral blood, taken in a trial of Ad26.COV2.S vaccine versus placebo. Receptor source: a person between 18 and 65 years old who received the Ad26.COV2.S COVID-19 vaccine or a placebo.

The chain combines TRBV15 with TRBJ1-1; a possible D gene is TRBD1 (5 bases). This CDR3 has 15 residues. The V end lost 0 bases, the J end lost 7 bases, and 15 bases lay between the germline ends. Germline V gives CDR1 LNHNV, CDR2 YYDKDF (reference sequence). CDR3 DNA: TGTGCCACCAGCAGAGAAGACAGCCCCGGTTATGAAGCTTTCTTT. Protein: CATSREDSPGYEAFF.

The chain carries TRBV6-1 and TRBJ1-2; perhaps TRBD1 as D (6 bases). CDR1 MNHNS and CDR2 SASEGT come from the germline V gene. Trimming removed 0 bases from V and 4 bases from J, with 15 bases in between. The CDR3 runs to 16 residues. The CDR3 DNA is TGTGCCAGCAGTGAAGCAGGGGGGGGCCCTACCTATGGCTACACCTTC. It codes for CASSEAGGGPTYGYTF.

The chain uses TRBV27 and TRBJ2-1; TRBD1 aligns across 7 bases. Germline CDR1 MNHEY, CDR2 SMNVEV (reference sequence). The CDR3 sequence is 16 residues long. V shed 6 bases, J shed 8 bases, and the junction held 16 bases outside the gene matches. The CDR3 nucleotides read TGTGCCAGCAGCTCTCTCTTCTCCGGGACAGTCCATGAGCAGTTCTTC. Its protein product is CASSSLFSGTVHEQFF.

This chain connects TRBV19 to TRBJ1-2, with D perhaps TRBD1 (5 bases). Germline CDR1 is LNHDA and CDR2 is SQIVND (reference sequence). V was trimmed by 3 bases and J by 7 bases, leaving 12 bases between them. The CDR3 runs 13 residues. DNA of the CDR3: TGTGCCAGTAGTATGCGGGTCCAGGGTGGCTACACCTTC. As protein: CASSMRVQGGYTF.

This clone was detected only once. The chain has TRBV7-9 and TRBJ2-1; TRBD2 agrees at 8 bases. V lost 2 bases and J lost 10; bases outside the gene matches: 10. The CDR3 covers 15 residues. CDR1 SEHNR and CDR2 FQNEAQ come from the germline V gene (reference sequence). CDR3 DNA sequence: TGTGCCAGCAGCTTAACGGGGGGGACCTCTCAAGAGCAGTTCTTC. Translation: CASSLTGGTSQEQFF.

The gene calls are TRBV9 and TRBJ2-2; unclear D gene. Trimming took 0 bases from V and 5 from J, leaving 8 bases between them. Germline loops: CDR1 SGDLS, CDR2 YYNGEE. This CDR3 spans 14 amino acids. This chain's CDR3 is CASSVALGTGELFF. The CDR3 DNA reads TGTGCCAGCAGCGTAGCTTTAGGGACCGGGGAGCTGTTTTTT. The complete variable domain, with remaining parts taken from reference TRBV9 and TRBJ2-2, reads DSGVTQTPKHLITATGQRVTLRCSPRSGDLSVYWYQQSLDQGLQFLIQYYNGEERAKGNILERFSAQQFPDLHSELNLSSLELGDSALYFCASSVALGTGELFFGEGSRLTVL.

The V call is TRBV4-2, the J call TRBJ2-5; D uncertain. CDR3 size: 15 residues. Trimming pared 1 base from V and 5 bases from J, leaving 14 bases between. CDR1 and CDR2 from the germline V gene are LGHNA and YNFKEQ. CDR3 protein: CASSQGVRTGETQYF. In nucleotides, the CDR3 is TGTGCCAGCAGCCAAGGCGTGCGGACCGGGGAGACCCAGTACTTC.

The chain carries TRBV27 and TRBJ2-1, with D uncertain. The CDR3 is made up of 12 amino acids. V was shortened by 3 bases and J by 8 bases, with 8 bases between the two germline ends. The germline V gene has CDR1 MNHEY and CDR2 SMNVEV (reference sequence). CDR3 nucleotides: TGTGCCAGCAGTTTCATGGGCTATGAGCAGTTCTTC. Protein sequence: CASSFMGYEQFF.

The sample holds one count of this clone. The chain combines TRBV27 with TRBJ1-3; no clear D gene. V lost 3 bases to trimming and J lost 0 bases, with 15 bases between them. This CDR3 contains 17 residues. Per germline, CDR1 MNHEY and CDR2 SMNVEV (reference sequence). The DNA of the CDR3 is TGTGCCAGCAGTTTTTGTCGCATCTCCTACTCTGGAAACACCATATATTTT. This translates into CASSFCRISYSGNTIYF.

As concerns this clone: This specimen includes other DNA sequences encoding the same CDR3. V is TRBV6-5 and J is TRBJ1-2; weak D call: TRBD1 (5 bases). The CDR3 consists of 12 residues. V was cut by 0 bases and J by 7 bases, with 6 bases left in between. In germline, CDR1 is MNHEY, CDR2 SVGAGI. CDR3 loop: CASSYSGGGYTF. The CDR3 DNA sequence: TGTGCCAGCAGTTACTCGGGGGGTGGCTACACCTTC.